The 20 T cell receptor beta chains given below trace back to one sample, sequenced in a study of T cells in tuberculosis. Assay used: immunoSEQ multiplex PCR; TCRdb lists only in-frame clones, some missing. The profile shows around 33,000 clones, nearly 90% of them singletons. Time point defined: new active TB diagnosis, blood taken before or within 7 days of starting treatment. The specimen comprised PBMCs, sampled at tuberculosis diagnosis. The receptors derive from an adult with tuberculosis.

The chain uses TRBV27 and TRBJ2-2, with D maybe TRBD1 (5 bases). V gave up 2 bases and J gave up 3 bases, with 10 bases separating them. The CDR3 has 15 amino acids. Germline assignment: CDR1 MNHEY and CDR2 SMNVEV (reference sequence). The CDR3 reads CASSLRGRDTGELFF. CDR3 nucleotides: TGTGCCAGCAGTTTAAGGGGAAGGGACACCGGGGAGCTGTTTTTT.

This chain uses TRBV5-6 with TRBJ1-1; D gene uncertain. Germline CDR1 SGHDT, CDR2 YYEEEE. V gave up 2 bases and J gave up 3 bases, with 11 bases separating them. This CDR3 has 14 amino acids. CDR3 residues: CASSLLPSDTEAFF. CDR3 DNA sequence: TGTGCCAGCAGCTTACTCCCCTCGGACACTGAAGCTTTCTTT.

This rearrangement joins TRBV19 to TRBJ1-2; D uncertain. Germline CDR1 and CDR2: LNHDA and SQIVND (reference sequence). V lost 5 bases, J lost 2 bases, and 9 bases lay in between. The CDR3 covers 13 residues. Here the CDR3 DNA reads TGTGCCAGTAGTGGGCTTGAAAACTATGGCTACACCTTC. It codes for CASSGLENYGYTF.

The rearrangement links TRBV7-6 to TRBJ2-3, with 9 bases that match TRBD2. The V gene's germline CDR1 is SGHVS and CDR2 FNYEAQ. The CDR3 covers 16 residues. Unmatched junction bases numbered 4, after V lost 1 base and J lost 2 bases. The chain's CDR3 is CASSLVAGGSTDTQYF. CDR3 nucleotide sequence: TGTGCCAGCAGCTTAGTCGCGGGGGGGTCCACAGATACGCAGTATTTT. Complete variable domain (other parts from reference TRBV7-6 and TRBJ2-3): GAGVSQSPRYKVTKRGQDVALRCDPISGHVSLYWYRQALGQGPEFLTYFNYEAQQDKSGLPNDRFSAERPEGSISTLTIQRTEQRDSAMYRCASSLVAGGSTDTQYFGPGTRLTVL.

J is TRBJ1-4 and V is TRBV4-1; 9 bases line up with TRBD1. In germline, CDR1 is MGHRA, CDR2 YSYEKL. CDR3 size: 15 residues. J gave up 7 bases and V 4 bases, and 7 bases lay outside the gene matches. CDR3 bases: TGCGCCAGCAGCCCATCCACAGGGGGCTTTGAAAAACTGTTTTTT. It is translated as CASSPSTGGFEKLFF.

Concerning this clone itself: The junction does not match germline at one end; this may be a read error. This sequence joins TRBV7-7 and TRBJ2-1, with D possibly matching TRBD2 (6 bases). This CDR3 spans 13 amino acids. Germline CDR1 is SSHAT and CDR2 is FNYEAQ (reference sequence). The CDR3 is CASSPGLNNEQFF. The CDR3 DNA follows: TGTGCTAGCAGTCCGGGACTTAACAATGAGCAGTTCTTC. The full variable domain, completed using reference TRBV7-7 and TRBJ2-1, is GAGVSQSPRYKVTKRGQDVTLRCDPISSHATLYWYQQALGQGPEFLTYFNYEAQPDKSGLPSDRFSAERPEGSISTLTIQRTEQRDSAMYRCASSPGLNNEQFFGPGTRLTVL.

This rearrangement joins TRBV5-4 to TRBJ1-2; TRBD1 matches 7 bases. CDR3 size: 11 residues. Germline trimming cut 4 bases from V and 6 bases from J; bases unmatched to any gene: 0. Germline V lookup: CDR1 SGHNT, CDR2 YYREEE (reference sequence). CDR3 sequence reads: CASSGQDGYTF. The CDR3 nucleotides read TGTGCCAGCAGCGGACAGGATGGCTACACCTTC. Drawing the rest from reference TRBV5-4 and TRBJ1-2, the complete variable domain is ETGVTQSPTHLIKTRGQQVTLRCSSQSGHNTVSWYQQALGQGPQFIFQYYREEENGRGNFPPRFSGLQFPNYSSELNVNALELDDSALYLCASSGQDGYTFGSGTRLTVV.

The rearrangement joins TRBV7-3 to TRBJ2-7; 7 bases are shared with TRBD2. The J segment lost 3 bases and the V segment lost 5 bases, leaving 19 bases of the junction unmatched. The germline V gene encodes CDR1 SGHTA and CDR2 FQGTGA. The CDR3 runs to 18 residues. In nucleotides, the CDR3 is TGTGCCAGCAGCCCCCCGGCTTGGCGGGAGCGGTTAGGCTACGAGCAGTACTTC. Protein product: CASSPPAWRERLGYEQYF. Full variable domain (outside the CDR3, taken from reference TRBV7-3 and TRBJ2-7): GAGVSQTPSNKVTEKGKYVELRCDPISGHTALYWYRQSLGQGPEFLIYFQGTGAADDSGLPNDRFFAVRPEGSVSTLKIQRTERGDSAVYLCASSPPAWRERLGYEQYFGPGTRLTVT.

This sequence joins TRBV2 and TRBJ1-3; TRBD1 might be the D (5 bases). Trimming cost V 5 bases and J 3 bases, with 17 bases left between them. The CDR3 totals 16 residues. Germline V gene data show CDR1 as SNHLY and CDR2 as FYNNEI. The CDR3 sequence: CASSIGLTGLGNTIYF. The CDR3 coding sequence is TGTGCCAGCAGTATCGGCCTAACAGGTCTTGGAAACACCATATATTTT.

The V call is TRBV2, the J call TRBJ2-4; D may be TRBD2 (6 bases). The CDR3 contains 15 residues. Trimming cost V 6 bases and J 3 bases, with 15 bases left between them. CDR1 and CDR2 from the germline V gene are SNHLY and FYNNEI. The CDR3 bases are TGTGCCAGCAGCCCCCGGGACTTCGGCAAAAACATTCAGTACTTC. It is translated as CASSPRDFGKNIQYF.

The V call is TRBV28, the J call TRBJ1-2, with 9 bases matching TRBD1. The CDR3 loop spans 15 amino acids. V lost 7 bases to trimming and J lost 6 bases; unmatched junction nucleotides: 12. Per germline, CDR1 MDHEN and CDR2 SYDVKM. The CDR3 region is CASTWTGASRDGYTF. The CDR3 region has the DNA TGTGCCAGCACCTGGACAGGGGCTTCCCGGGATGGCTACACCTTC.

The chain uses TRBV7-9 and TRBJ2-1; no clear D. This CDR3 is built from 12 residues. CDR1 and CDR2 from the germline V gene are SEHNR and FQNEAQ (reference sequence). V lost 5 bases and J lost 7, with 9 bases in between. CDR3: CASSQNRNEQFF. DNA of the CDR3: TGTGCCAGCAGCCAGAATCGAAATGAGCAGTTCTTC.

This chain connects TRBV4-1 to TRBJ1-5; D is unresolved. V lost 0 bases to trimming and J lost 8 bases, with 11 bases between them. Germline V gives CDR1 MGHRA, CDR2 YSYEKL. The CDR3 has 14 amino acids. The CDR3, as DNA: TGCGCCAGCAGCCAAGAGCCCTTAGAGAAGCCCCAGCATTTT. Its translation is CASSQEPLEKPQHF.

The table lists this clone with a count of one. At one end the junction does not follow the germline gene, possibly because of a read error. The chain is built from TRBV15 and TRBJ2-7, with TRBD2 matching 8 bases. Germline V gene lookup returns CDR1 LNHNV and CDR2 YYDKDF (reference sequence). The CDR3 is 11 amino acids. The chain's CDR3 is CAASRGGEQYF. The CDR3 nucleotides are TGTGCCGCCAGCCGGGGGGGCGAGCAGTACTTC.

The V call is TRBV5-1, the J call TRBJ1-5; 7 bases are shared with TRBD1. Trimming cost V 0 bases and J 9 bases; bases outside gene matches: 12. The V gene's germline CDR1 is SGHRS and CDR2 YFSETQ. CDR3 length: 16 residues. As DNA, the CDR3 is TGCGCCAGCAGCTTGGTTACGCGGCAGGGGGTAGGGCCCCAGCATTTT. This translates into CASSLVTRQGVGPQHF.

The chain joins TRBV19 to TRBJ2-6; D gene unclear. The length of the CDR3 is 14 residues. With 8 bases removed from V and 0 bases from J, the gap between germline ends came to 8 bases. Per the germline V gene, CDR1 is LNHDA and CDR2 is SQIVND (reference sequence). DNA of the CDR3: TGTGCCAGTTCGGTCCCCTCTGGGGCCAACGTCCTGACTTTC. It encodes CASSVPSGANVLTF.

V and J are TRBV4-3 and TRBJ1-2; a weak D match, TRBD1 (5 bases). The V end was cut by 0 bases, the J end by 5 bases, with 10 bases between. CDR3 length: 14 residues. Germline V gene sequence: CDR1 LGHNA, CDR2 YSLEER. The CDR3 coding sequence is TGCGCCAGCAGCCAAGATAGGGGCATGTATGGCTACACCTTC. It is translated as CASSQDRGMYGYTF.

The chain is built from TRBV4-1 and TRBJ2-4, with TRBD1 matching over 7 bases. J was trimmed by 7 bases and V by 3 bases; bases with no gene match: 3. The CDR3 has 13 amino acids. Per the germline V gene, CDR1 is MGHRA and CDR2 is YSYEKL. The CDR3 protein is CASSQLQGNIQYF. In DNA form, the CDR3 reads TGCGCCAGCAGCCAGTTACAGGGGAACATTCAGTACTTC.

This sequence joins TRBV7-9 and TRBJ1-4; the match to TRBD1 covers 10 bases. Losses at the gene ends were 4 bases for V and 7 bases for J; bases not matched to a gene: 3. The length of the CDR3 is 14 residues. CDR1 and CDR2 from the germline V gene are SEHNR and FQNEAQ (reference sequence). The CDR3 protein is CASSSGQGLEKLFF. The CDR3, as DNA: TGTGCCAGCAGCTCGGGACAGGGGCTTGAAAAACTGTTTTTT.

The chain joins TRBV4-1 to TRBJ2-4; TRBD2 matches at 8 bases. The CDR3 loop spans 13 amino acids. Germline V CDR1 and CDR2: MGHRA, YSYEKL. The ends lost 0 bases at V and 11 bases at J; junction bases unmatched: 3. The CDR3 DNA is TGCGCCAGCAGCCAAGAGGGACTAGGTGTTCAGTACTTC. Residues: CASSQEGLGVQYF.